Here is one T cell receptor beta chain with its context. The data belong to a study of blood T cell repertoires in COVID-19. Whole-study context: Sites in the United States, Italy and Spain provided acute and convalescent COVID-19 samples.

This CDR3 region has 15 residues. Germline CDR1 reads SGHTA; CDR2 reads FQGNSA. The V end was cut by 0 bases, the J end by 8 bases, with 13 bases between. The method was immunoSEQ multiplex PCR; TCRdb's version includes in-frame clones alone and lacks a portion of them. The sample holds 150,000 to 200,000 clones; roughly 80% are singletons and the top ten take nearly 8%. The age range of participants was about 18 to 89 years, with residence in more than 20 US areas. The sequence was collected from a woman aged 45-59 years who had recovered from COVID-19. Sequences were obtained from PBMCs or T cells enriched from blood (not recorded which). This chain links TRBV7-2 with TRBJ1-4, with D unresolved. Here the CDR3 reads CASSLASALGEKLFF. The CDR3 DNA reads TGTGCCAGCAGCTTAGCCTCGGCGCTCGGGGAAAAACTGTTTTTT.